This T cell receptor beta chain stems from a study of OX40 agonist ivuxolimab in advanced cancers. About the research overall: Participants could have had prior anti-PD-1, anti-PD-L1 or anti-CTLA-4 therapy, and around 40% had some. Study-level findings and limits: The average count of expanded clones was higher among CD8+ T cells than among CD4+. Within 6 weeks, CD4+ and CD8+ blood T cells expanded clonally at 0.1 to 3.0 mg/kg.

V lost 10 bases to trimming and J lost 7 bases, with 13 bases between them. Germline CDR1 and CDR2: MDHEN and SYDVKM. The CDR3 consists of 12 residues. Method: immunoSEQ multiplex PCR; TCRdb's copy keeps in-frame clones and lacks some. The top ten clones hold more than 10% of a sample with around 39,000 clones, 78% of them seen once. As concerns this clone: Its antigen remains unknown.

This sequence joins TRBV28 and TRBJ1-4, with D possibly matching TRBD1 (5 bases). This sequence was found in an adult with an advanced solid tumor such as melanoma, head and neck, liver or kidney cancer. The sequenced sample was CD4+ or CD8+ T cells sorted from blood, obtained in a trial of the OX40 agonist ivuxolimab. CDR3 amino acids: CATGGGVEKLFF. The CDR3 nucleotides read TGTGCCACCGGTGGGGGGGTTGAAAAACTGTTTTTT.